Sequencing of this TCR beta chain was carried out in a study of Ad26.COV2.S vaccination and SARS-CoV-2 variants. Study background: The authors gave Ad26.COV2.S intramuscularly, either once or twice 56 days apart. Whole-study findings and limits: Breadth of non-spike TCRs did not differ between vaccinees and placebo recipients. Responses of spike-specific T cells (both CD8+ and CD4+) reportedly showed substantial breadth after vaccination.

Treatment indicated: around 19 received Ad26.COV2.S at low or high dose, single or two shots; roughly five received placebo; per-sample allocation not given. All samples were drawn on day 63, counting from the first vaccine or placebo injection. Ad26.COV2.S expressed prefusion-stabilized spike from the original Wuhan strain. The trim removed 9 bases at V and 3 bases at J, leaving 8 bases unmatched. The CDR3 length is 15 residues. Germline CDR1 is KGHDR and CDR2 is SFDVKD. TCRdb keeps only in-frame clones here, not all; method: immunoSEQ multiplex PCR. This table holds 300,000 to 500,000 clones, roughly nine tenths found once. As concerns this clone: Its target is unknown.

The sample in question was peripheral blood, obtained in a trial of Ad26.COV2.S vaccine versus placebo. This receptor was obtained from a person aged 18 to 65 who received the Ad26.COV2.S COVID-19 vaccine or a placebo. The chain is built from TRBV24-1 and TRBJ1-5; 9 positions match TRBD1. In DNA, the CDR3 is TGTGCCACCGCACGTGGACAGGGGATCAATCAGCCCCAGCATTTT. Translating gives CATARGQGINQPQHF.